This record concerns one TCR beta chain sequence. The V gene lost 0 bases and the J gene lost 4 bases, with 27 bases spanning the gap. There are 20 residues in the CDR3. Germline lookup yields CDR1 LNHNV and CDR2 YYDKDF (reference sequence). These data originate in a study of long-term antiretroviral therapy in people with HIV. immunoSEQ v3.0 was run at survey level. Libraries were prepared by immunoSEQ multiplex PCR; TCRdb keeps only in-frame clonotypes and omits some of them. In the table there are 24,000 or so clones, over 80% of which are singletons. V gene TRBV15 combines with J gene TRBJ1-1; a possible D gene is TRBD1 (6 bases). The specimen was unsorted PBMCs, collected around 4.3 years after starting antiretroviral therapy. The source is a man aged 30-40 years with HIV. The CDR3 protein is CATSREGEKYGRQDPTEAFF. CDR3 nucleotides: TGTGCCACCAGCAGAGAAGGGGAGAAGTACGGGCGACAGGACCCCACTGAAGCTTTCTTT.